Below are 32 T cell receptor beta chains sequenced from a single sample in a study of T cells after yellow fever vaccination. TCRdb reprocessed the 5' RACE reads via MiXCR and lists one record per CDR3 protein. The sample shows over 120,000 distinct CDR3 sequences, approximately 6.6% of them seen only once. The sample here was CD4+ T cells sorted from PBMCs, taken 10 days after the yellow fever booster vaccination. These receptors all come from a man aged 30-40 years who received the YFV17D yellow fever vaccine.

CDR3 in DNA: TGTGCCAGCTCACCCCTTTCTTCAGGGACCACCGGGGAGCTGTTTTTT. Translation: CASSPLSSGTTGELFF. The V gene is TRBV18, the J gene TRBJ2-2; the D gene could be TRBD1 or TRBD2 (5 bases each). The V gene lost 3 bases and the J gene lost 4 bases, with 15 bases spanning the gap. This CDR3 comprises 16 residues. From germline, CDR1 is KGHSH and CDR2 LQKENI. The variable domain in full, with the rest retrieved from reference TRBV18 and TRBJ2-2, is NAGVMQNPRHLVRRRGQEARLRCSPMKGHSHVYWYRQLPEEGLKFMVYLQKENIIDESGMPKERFSAEFPKEGPSILRIQQVVRGDSAAYFCASSPLSSGTTGELFFGEGSRLTVL.

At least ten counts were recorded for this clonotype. The CDR3 protein is CASWSGSLGNEQFF. As DNA, the CDR3 is TGCGCCAGCTGGAGCGGGAGTCTGGGCAATGAGCAGTTCTTC. The chain is built from TRBV10-2 and TRBJ2-1, with 8 positions matching TRBD2. In germline, CDR1 is WSHSY, CDR2 SAAADI. V lost 8 bases, J lost 6 bases, and 9 bases stayed unmatched. The CDR3 extends over 14 amino acids.

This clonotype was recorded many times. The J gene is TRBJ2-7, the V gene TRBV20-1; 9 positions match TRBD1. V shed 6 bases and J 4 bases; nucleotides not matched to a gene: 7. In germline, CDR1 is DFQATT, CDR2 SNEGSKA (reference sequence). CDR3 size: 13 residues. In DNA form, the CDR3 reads TGCAGTGCGGGACAGGGCGCCCCATACGAGCAGTACTTC. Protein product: CSAGQGAPYEQYF.

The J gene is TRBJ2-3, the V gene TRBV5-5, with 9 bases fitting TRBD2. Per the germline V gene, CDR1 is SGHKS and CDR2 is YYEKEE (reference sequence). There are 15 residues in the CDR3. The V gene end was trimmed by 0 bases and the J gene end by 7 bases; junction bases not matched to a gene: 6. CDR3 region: CASSLGTSGCNTQYF. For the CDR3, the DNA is TGTGCCAGCAGCTTGGGCACTAGCGGGTGTAATACGCAGTATTTT.

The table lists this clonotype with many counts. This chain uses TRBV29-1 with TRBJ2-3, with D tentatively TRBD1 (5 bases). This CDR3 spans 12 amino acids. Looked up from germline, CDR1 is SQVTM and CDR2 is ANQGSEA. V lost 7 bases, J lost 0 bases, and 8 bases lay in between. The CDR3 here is CSGRQSTDTQYF. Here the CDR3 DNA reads TGCAGCGGAAGACAGAGCACAGATACGCAGTATTTT.

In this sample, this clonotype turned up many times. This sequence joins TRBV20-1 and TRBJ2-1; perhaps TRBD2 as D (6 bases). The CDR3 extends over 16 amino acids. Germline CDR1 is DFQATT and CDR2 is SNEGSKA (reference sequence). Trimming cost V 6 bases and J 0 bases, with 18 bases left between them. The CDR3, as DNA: TGCAGTGCCCAAAACTTAGCGGAAAGCTCCTACAATGAGCAGTTCTTC. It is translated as CSAQNLAESSYNEQFF.

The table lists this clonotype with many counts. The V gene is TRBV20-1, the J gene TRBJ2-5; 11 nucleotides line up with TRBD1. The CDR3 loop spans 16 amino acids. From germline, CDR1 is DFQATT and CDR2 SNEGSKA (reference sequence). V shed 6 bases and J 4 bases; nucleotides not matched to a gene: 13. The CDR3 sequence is CSAPGQGARQRETQYF. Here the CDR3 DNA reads TGCAGTGCCCCCGGACAGGGGGCCCGGCAGCGAGAGACCCAGTACTTC.

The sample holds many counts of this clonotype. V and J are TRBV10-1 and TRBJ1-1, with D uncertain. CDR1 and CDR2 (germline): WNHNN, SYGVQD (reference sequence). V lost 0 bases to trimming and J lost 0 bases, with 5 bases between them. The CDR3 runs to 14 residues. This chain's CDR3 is CASSESGMNTEAFF. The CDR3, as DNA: TGCGCCAGCAGTGAGTCGGGTATGAACACTGAAGCTTTCTTT.

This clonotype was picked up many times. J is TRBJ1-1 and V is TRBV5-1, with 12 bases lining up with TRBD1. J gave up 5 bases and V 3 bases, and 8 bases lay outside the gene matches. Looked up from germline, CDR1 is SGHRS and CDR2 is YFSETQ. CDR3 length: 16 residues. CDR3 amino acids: CASSSAGTGGRTEAFF. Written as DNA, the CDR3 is TGCGCCAGCAGCTCTGCCGGGACAGGGGGCAGAACTGAAGCTTTCTTT.

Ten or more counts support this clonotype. In nucleotides, the CDR3 is TGCAGTGCTAGTGGGGTCAGCCGGGAGACCCAGTACTTC. Protein product: CSASGVSRETQYF. The J gene is TRBJ2-5, the V gene TRBV20-1; D unclear. CDR3 length equals 13 residues. Germline V gives CDR1 DFQATT, CDR2 SNEGSKA (reference sequence). The V end was cut by 3 bases, the J end by 5 bases, with 13 bases between.

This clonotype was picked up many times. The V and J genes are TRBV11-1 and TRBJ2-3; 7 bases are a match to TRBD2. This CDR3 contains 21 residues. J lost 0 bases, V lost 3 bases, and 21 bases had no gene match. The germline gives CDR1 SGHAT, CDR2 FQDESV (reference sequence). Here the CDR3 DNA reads TGTGCCAGCAGCTTTTGGCGGGAGAGCCTAAGTCTAACAACTAGCACAGATACGCAGTATTTT. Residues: CASSFWRESLSLTTSTDTQYF.

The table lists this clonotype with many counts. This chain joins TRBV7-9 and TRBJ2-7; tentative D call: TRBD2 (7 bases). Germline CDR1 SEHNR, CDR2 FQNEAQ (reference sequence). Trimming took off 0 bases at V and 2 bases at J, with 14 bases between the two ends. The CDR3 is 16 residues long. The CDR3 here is CASSLAGGLVAYEQYF. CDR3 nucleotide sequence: TGTGCCAGCAGCTTAGCCGGGGGGCTTGTCGCCTACGAGCAGTACTTC.

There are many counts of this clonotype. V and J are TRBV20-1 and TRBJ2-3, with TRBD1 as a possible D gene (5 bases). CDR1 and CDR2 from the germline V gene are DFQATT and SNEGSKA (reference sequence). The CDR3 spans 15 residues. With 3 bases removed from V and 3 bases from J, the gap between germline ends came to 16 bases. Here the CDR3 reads CSARTPQGRTDTQYF. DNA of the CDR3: TGCAGTGCTAGGACTCCTCAGGGTAGGACAGATACGCAGTATTTT.

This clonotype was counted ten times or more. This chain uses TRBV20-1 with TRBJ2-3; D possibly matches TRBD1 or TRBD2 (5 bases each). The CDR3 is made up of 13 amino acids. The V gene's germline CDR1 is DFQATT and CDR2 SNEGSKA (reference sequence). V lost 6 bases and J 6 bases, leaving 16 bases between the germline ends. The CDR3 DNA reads TGCAGTGCGTCAGGGAGCGTTAGGGATACGCAGTATTTT. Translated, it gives CSASGSVRDTQYF.

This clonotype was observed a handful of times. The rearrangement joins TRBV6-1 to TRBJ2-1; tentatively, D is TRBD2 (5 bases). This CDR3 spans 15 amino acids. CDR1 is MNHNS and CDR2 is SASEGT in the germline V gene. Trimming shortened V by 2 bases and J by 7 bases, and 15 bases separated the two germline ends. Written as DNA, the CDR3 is TGTGCCAGCAGTGAACAGGCCGTCTCGGGGAATGAGCAGTTCTTC. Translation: CASSEQAVSGNEQFF.

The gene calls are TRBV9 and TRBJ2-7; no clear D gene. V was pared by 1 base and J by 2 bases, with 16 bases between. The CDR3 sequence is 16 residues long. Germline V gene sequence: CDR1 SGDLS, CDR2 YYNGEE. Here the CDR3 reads CASSVPPMAGPYEQYF. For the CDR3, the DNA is TGTGCCAGCAGCGTACCCCCCATGGCAGGACCCTACGAGCAGTACTTC. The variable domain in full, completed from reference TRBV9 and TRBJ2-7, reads DSGVTQTPKHLITATGQRVTLRCSPRSGDLSVYWYQQSLDQGLQFLIQYYNGEERAKGNILERFSAQQFPDLHSELNLSSLELGDSALYFCASSVPPMAGPYEQYFGPGTRLTVT.

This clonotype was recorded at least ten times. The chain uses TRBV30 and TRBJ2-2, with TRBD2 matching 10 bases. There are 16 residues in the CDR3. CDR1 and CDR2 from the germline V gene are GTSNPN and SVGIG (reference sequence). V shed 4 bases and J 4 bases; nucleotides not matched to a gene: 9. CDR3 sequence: CAWMLAGVRGTGELFF. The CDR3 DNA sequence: TGTGCCTGGATGCTAGCGGGAGTGCGTGGCACCGGGGAGCTGTTTTTT.

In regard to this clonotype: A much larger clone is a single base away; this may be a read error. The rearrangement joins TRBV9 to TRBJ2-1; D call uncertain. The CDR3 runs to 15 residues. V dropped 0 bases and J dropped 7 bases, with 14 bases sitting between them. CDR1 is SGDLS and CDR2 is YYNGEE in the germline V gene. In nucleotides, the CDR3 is TGTGCCAGCAGCGTAGCGTCGGGTAGAGAGAATGAGCAGTTCTTC. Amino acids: CASSVASGRENEQFF.

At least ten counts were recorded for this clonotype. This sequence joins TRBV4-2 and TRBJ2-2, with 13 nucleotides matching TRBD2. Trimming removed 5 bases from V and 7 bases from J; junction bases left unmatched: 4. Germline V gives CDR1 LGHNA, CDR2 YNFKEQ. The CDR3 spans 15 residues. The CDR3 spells CASSGTSGNNGELFF. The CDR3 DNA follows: TGTGCCAGCAGCGGGACTAGCGGGAATAACGGGGAGCTGTTTTTT.

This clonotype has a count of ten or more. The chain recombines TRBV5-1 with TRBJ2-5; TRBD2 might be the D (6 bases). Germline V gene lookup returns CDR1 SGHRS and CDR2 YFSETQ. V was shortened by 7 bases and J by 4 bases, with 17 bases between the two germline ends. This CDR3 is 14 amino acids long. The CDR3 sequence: CASFSDTSRETQYF. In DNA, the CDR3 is TGCGCCAGCTTTTCGGATACTAGCAGAGAGACCCAGTACTTC.

As DNA, the CDR3 is TGTGCCAGCAGCTTGGGTGGCACGGGATTAAAAAATGAGCAGTTCTTC. As protein: CASSLGGTGLKNEQFF. The chain has TRBV5-4 and TRBJ2-1; tentatively, D is TRBD2 (5 bases). The CDR3 spans 16 residues. Germline V CDR1 and CDR2: SGHNT, YYREEE (reference sequence). Deletions cut 0 bases from V and 7 bases from J, with 17 bases between.

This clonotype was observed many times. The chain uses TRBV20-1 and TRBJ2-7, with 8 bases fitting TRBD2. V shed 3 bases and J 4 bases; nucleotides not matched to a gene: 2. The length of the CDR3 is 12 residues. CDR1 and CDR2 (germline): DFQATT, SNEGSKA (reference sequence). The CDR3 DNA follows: TGCAGTGCTAGCGGGAGGGGGTACGAGCAGTACTTC. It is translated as CSASGRGYEQYF.

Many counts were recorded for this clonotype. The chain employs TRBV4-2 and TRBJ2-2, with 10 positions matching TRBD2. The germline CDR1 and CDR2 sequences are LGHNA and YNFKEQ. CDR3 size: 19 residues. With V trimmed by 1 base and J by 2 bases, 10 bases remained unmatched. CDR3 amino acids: CASSQGHVSGRPNTGELFF. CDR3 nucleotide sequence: TGTGCCAGCAGCCAAGGTCACGTTAGCGGGAGGCCCAACACCGGGGAGCTGTTTTTT.

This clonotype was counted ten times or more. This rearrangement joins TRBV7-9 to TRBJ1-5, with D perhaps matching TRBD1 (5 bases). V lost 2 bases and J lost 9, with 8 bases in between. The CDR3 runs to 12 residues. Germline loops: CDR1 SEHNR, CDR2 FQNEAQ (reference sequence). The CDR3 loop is CASSLTTGPQHF. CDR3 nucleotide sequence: TGTGCCAGCAGCTTAACTACAGGGCCCCAGCATTTT. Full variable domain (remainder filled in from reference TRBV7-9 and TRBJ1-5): DTGVSQNPRHKITKRGQNVTFRCDPISEHNRLYWYRQTLGQGPEFLTYFQNEAQLEKSRLLSDRFSAERPKGSFSTLEIQRTEQGDSAMYLCASSLTTGPQHFGDGTRLSIL.

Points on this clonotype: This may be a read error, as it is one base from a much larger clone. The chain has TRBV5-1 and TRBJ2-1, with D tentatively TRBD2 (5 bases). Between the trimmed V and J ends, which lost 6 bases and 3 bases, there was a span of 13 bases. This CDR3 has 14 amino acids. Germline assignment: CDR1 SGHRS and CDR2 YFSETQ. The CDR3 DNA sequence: TGCGCCAGCAAAGATAGCGTAAGCTACAATGAGCAGTTCTTC. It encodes CASKDSVSYNEQFF.

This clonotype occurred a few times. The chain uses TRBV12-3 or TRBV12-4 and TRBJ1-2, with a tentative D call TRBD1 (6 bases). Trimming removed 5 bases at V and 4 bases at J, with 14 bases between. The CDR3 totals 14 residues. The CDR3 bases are TGTGCCAGCAGTGATGACAGGAAAATCTATGGCTACACCTTC. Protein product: CASSDDRKIYGYTF.

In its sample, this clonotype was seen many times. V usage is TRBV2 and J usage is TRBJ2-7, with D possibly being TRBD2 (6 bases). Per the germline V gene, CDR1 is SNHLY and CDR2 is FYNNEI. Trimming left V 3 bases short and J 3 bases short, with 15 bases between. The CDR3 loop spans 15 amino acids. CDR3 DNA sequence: TGTGCCAGCAGTGAGGGCGGCGGGATAAACTACGAGCAGTACTTC. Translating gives CASSEGGGINYEQYF.

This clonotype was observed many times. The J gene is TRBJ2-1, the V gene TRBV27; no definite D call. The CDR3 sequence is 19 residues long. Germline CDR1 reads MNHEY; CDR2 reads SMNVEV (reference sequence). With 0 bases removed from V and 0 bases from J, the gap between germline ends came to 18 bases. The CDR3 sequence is CASSLSLRLASGSYNEQFF. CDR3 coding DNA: TGTGCCAGCAGTTTATCCTTGCGTTTGGCTAGTGGCTCCTACAATGAGCAGTTCTTC.

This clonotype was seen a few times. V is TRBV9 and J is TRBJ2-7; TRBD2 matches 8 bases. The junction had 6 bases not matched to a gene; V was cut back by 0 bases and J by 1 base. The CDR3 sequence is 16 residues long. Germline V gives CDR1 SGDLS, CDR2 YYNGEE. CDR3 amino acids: CASSVASSGMSYEQYF. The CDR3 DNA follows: TGTGCCAGCAGCGTAGCAAGTAGCGGGATGTCCTACGAGCAGTACTTC. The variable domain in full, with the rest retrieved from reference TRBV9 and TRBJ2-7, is DSGVTQTPKHLITATGQRVTLRCSPRSGDLSVYWYQQSLDQGLQFLIQYYNGEERAKGNILERFSAQQFPDLHSELNLSSLELGDSALYFCASSVASSGMSYEQYFGPGTRLTVT.

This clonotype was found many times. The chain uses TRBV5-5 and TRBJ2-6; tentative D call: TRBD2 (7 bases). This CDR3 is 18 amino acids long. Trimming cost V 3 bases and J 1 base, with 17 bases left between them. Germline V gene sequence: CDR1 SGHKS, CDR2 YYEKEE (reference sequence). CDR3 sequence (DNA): TGTGCCAGCAGCTCACGGCGGGGGCAAAGTTCTGGGGCCAACGTCCTGACTTTC. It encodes CASSSRRGQSSGANVLTF.

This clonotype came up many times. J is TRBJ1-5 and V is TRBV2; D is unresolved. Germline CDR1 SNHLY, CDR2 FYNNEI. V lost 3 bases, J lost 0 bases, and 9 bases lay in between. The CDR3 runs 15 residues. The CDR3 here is CASSESAYSNQPQHF. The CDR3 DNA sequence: TGTGCCAGCAGTGAGTCAGCGTATAGCAATCAGCCCCAGCATTTT.

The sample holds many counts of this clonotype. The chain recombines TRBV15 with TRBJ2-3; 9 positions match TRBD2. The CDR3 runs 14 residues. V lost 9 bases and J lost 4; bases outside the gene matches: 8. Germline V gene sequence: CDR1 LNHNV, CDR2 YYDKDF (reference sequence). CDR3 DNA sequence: TGTGCCACGGGGCGGGAGGGCCTTGCAGATACGCAGTATTTT. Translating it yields CATGREGLADTQYF.